This T cell receptor beta chain was recovered during a study of blood T cell repertoires in COVID-19. This clone was recorded once. As processed by the authors: Reference gene primer amplification gave estimated nucleated cell counts. The assay was immunoSEQ multiplex PCR, and TCRdb's table has in-frame clones only and misses some. The D gene and trimming were derived from the DNA, and the V and J assignments and clone size from that table. The table has fewer than 500,000 clones, approximately 89% seen once. The CDR3 covers 9 residues. Germline V gene data show CDR1 as MNHEY and CDR2 as SVGAGI. V was clipped by 11 bases and J by 6 bases, with 7 bases between them.

Material for sequencing was PBMCs or T cells enriched from blood (not recorded which). The rearrangement links TRBV6-5 to TRBJ1-2; D ambiguous. The sequence came from a man aged 25 to 40 who had recovered from COVID-19. The CDR3 DNA reads TGTGCCTGTCAGAATGGCTACACCTTC. The encoded protein is CACQNGYTF.